This T cell receptor beta chain emerged from a study of PD-L1 blockade in urothelial cancer. CDR1 is LNHDA and CDR2 is SQIVND in the germline V gene (reference sequence). The J segment lost 5 bases and the V segment lost 7 bases, leaving 8 bases of the junction unmatched. The CDR3 length is 15 residues. Sequenced by immunoSEQ multiplex PCR; TCRdb stores in-frame clones only, minus some. The sample consists of under 55,000 clones, more than 75% of them appearing once. Described time point: peripheral blood 6 weeks after treatment start. Patient disease was locally advanced or metastatic urothelial carcinoma.

The chain employs TRBV19 and TRBJ1-5, with 10 bases lining up with TRBD1. The sequence derives from a man in his fifties or sixties with urothelial cancer. The sequences come from PBMCs, collected around atezolizumab (anti-PD-L1) treatment. Written as DNA, the CDR3 is TGTGCCAGTACCAAGGGGGGACAGGGGTATCAGCCCCAGCATTTT. Protein: CASTKGGQGYQPQHF.